This T cell receptor (beta chain) was sequenced in a study of T cell repertoires in aging, cancer and after chemotherapy. Whole-study context: Donor ages fell into six groups from 30 or younger up to 70 or older. Clear clonal overlap appeared across healthy donor samples taken over several months to years.

Study observations and caveats: Healthy donors lost TCR diversity with age mainly through richness, cancer patients through richness and evenness. No conclusions about immunological memory after chemotherapy can be drawn from the repertoire data.

Peripheral blood genomic DNA, not sorted cells or RNA, was the template. Rearranged V-D-J TRB sequences were amplified with a mixed TRB-A/B primer pool. TCRdb fed the multiplex PCR reads into MiXCR, producing one record per CDR3 protein. The sample includes approximately 5,900 distinct CDR3 sequences, 25% to 35% of them seen just once. From germline, CDR1 is SGHNT and CDR2 YYREEE (reference sequence). Trimming removed 4 bases from V and 8 bases from J; junction bases left unmatched: 10. The CDR3 length is 15 residues. About this clonotype: Its matching antigen is unknown.

The TCR comes from a human donor in good health. J is TRBJ2-1 and V is TRBV5-4, with 9 bases fitting TRBD2. The sample consisted of blood. The DNA of the CDR3 is TGTGCCAGCAGCGCGCGGGGCGGGGGGGCGGATGAGCAGTTCTTC. Its translation is CASSARGGGADEQFF. Looking up the rest from reference TRBV5-4 and TRBJ2-1 gives the full variable domain: ETGVTQSPTHLIKTRGQQVTLRCSSQSGHNTVSWYQQALGQGPQFIFQYYREEENGRGNFPPRFSGLQFPNYSSELNVNALELDDSALYLCASSARGGGADEQFFGPGTRLTVL.